This T cell receptor (beta chain) was captured in a study of blood T cell repertoires in COVID-19. Participant age was roughly 18 to 89 years, and participants resided in around 24 US areas. The method was immunoSEQ multiplex PCR; TCRdb's version includes in-frame clones alone and lacks a portion of them. The sample carries about 220,000 clones, 88% recorded once. Germline V gene lookup returns CDR1 SGHAT and CDR2 FQNNGV. CDR3 length equals 18 residues. The V gene end was trimmed by 1 base and the J gene end by 1 base; junction bases not matched to a gene: 9. This TCR derives from a middle-aged woman with acute COVID-19. The chain employs TRBV11-2 and TRBJ2-2; 7 positions agree with TRBD2. The sequenced sample was PBMCs or T cells enriched from blood (not recorded which). CDR3 amino acids: CASSLVPPLAVNTGELFF. CDR3 nucleotides: TGTGCCAGCAGCTTAGTCCCCCCTCTAGCGGTGAACACCGGGGAGCTGTTTTTT.